This TCR beta chain was recovered during a study of early T cells in non-severe SARS-CoV-2 infection. General study findings and limits: Matching against VDJdb likely underestimated virus-specific expansions, favoring anti-spike CD8.

The ends lost 5 bases at V and 7 bases at J; junction bases unmatched: 7. Germline V lookup: CDR1 DFQATT, CDR2 SNEGSKA (reference sequence). The CDR3 spans 14 residues. This clonotype was observed many times. The antigen remains undetermined. Attachment of unique molecular identifiers to individual cDNA molecules was performed. TCRdb itself ran the 5' RACE reads through MiXCR, one entry per CDR3 protein. The data hold approximately 70,000 distinct CDR3 sequences, with roughly 5.3% observed a single time. The sample was whole blood, taken at baseline. The V call is TRBV20-1, the J call TRBJ2-1, with 11 bases fitting TRBD2. The sequence came from an adult who was a healthcare worker with PCR-confirmed SARS-CoV-2 infection or an uninfected control (not recorded which). DNA for the CDR3: TGCAGTGCTGTTAGCGGGAGGGGGGCAAATGAGCAGTTCTTC. Protein product: CSAVSGRGANEQFF.